This T cell receptor (beta chain) derives from a study of T cells in Graves' hyperthyroidism and ophthalmopathy. The V and J ends lost 3 bases and 1 base respectively, with 8 bases between them. CDR3 length: 13 residues. Germline CDR1 reads DFQATT; CDR2 reads SNEGSKA (reference sequence). Researchers amplified the TCR beta CDR3 regions from RNA transcripts. The HTBI set primed first-round TCR CDR3 RT-PCR. TCRdb used MiXCR to reprocess the multiplex PCR reads, holding one entry per CDR3 protein. The data hold 600,000 or so distinct CDR3 sequences, with more than 14% observed a single time. Sequenced: blood. The V call is TRBV20-1, the J call TRBJ2-3; no firm D call. The receptor's source is a woman between 45 and 60 years old with Graves' ophthalmopathy. Written as DNA, the CDR3 is TGCAGTGCTAGGAGTTCTGGCACAGATACGCAGTATTTT. This codes for CSARSSGTDTQYF.